This T cell receptor (beta chain) is from a study of post-analysis software for immune sequencing data (dated by TCRdb to the mid-2010s). Some background on the complete study: The recorded disease courses included relapsing-remitting, secondary progressive and progressive-relapsing multiple sclerosis, and some patients had no subtype annotation. The patient repertoires were compared against 11 previously published healthy control repertoires obtained from donors aged roughly 6 to 28 years. A subset of samples was prepared in parallel using single-end sample barcoding, then pooled and co-amplified after Illumina adapter ligation.

This clonotype has only a few counts. Its antigen remains unidentified. Base-call qualities are not available, and no considerably larger clone is one nucleotide away. What the authors observed across the whole study: Direct clustering with F measure revealed strong co-clustering of samples prepared in the same batch, which led to a batch-effect correction. Significantly lower normalized Chao1 diversity was found in multiple sclerosis patients than in controls, suggesting substantial peripheral T-cell clonal expansion. The multiple sclerosis patient group was slightly younger than the control group.

Library construction relied on PCR. The run used an Illumina HiSeq 2500. Unique molecular identifiers were incorporated into TCR beta cDNA libraries to reduce PCR and sequencing biases. Roughly 0.5 million cDNA molecules were obtained per 1 to 10 million input T cells, so each molecule approximated one T cell. The patient libraries were prepared and sequenced using the same protocol as the earlier healthy control dataset. Samples belonging to the same batch were prepared together, multiplexed and sequenced on a shared HiSeq lane. In the authors' own workflow: MIGEC was used to process the raw barcoded reads, and molecular identifier groups with only a single read were discarded before consensus assembly and CDR3 extraction. VDJtools was used for post-analysis of the clonotype tables, with diversity normalized by down-sampling every dataset to the smallest sample size. To correct batch-related cross-sample contamination, repertoire overlap clustering matched CDR3 amino acid sequences but not nucleotide sequences. TCRdb redid the processing of the public reads, applying fastp at Q25 and MiXCR, and retained in-frame beta chains. Merged by CDR3 protein, the rows form single entries marked with the most common genes and DNA. For this entry, the V and J calls and clone size follow TCRdb and not the study's own pipeline. A total of hundreds of thousands of distinct CDR3 sequences appear in this sample, 30% of them only once. Around 0.56% of the sample goes to the ten largest clones.

TCR beta repertoires were profiled from peripheral blood of some 13 young patients with multiple sclerosis to demonstrate the VDJtools post-analysis software. The multiple sclerosis patients were children and adolescents ranging in age from 6 to 15 years. The clonotype was recovered from a girl aged 5-17 years with multiple sclerosis. The material sequenced was blood.

Read as DNA, the sequence is TGTGCCACCAGCAGACGTGGACAGGGGAATTTCCATGAGCAGTTCTTC. It specifies CATSRRGQGNFHEQFF. Recombination linked TRBV15 to TRBJ2-1; 9 bases in the middle match TRBD1. Taken from cysteine to phenylalanine, the CDR3 has 16 residues. CDR3 DNA is the only sequence kept; it has 48 bases, read in frame from the first base. The germline V gene (reference sequence) specifies LNHNV as CDR1 and YYDKDF as CDR2. Germline trimming: 2 bases from V, 8 bases from J; junction bases outside gene matches: 10.